A selection of T cell receptor beta chains follows, all from one sample in a study of beta chain features in type 1 diabetes. Assay used: immunoSEQ multiplex PCR; TCRdb lists only in-frame clones, some missing. The sample carries 300,000 to 350,000 clones, 7.5% to 9% recorded once. The source material was central memory CD4+ T cells from blood. All receptors come from a woman younger than 30 in good health. Both conserved end residues are part of each CDR3. D genes are given only for firm matches. Clone size, where shown, is once, few, many, or a class for clones that have expanded.

CDR3nt	CDR3aa	v_gene	j_gene	abundance	d_gene
TGTGCCAGCAGCTTCCTTAGGGATACGCAGTATTTT	CASSFLRDTQYF	TRBV7-2	TRBJ2-3	few	.
TGTGCCAGCAGCTTAGTATCCCTAGGCTCCTACAATGAGCAGTTCTTC	CASSLVSLGSYNEQFF	TRBV7-8	TRBJ2-1	.	.
TGTGCCATCAGTGAGGGGACTAGCGGGAGTTCTGAGCAGTTCTTC	CAISEGTSGSSEQFF	TRBV10-3	TRBJ2-1	few	TRBD2
TGTGCCAGCAGCCAAGAAGTTCCTGGGGAGGGCGAGCAGTACTTC	CASSQEVPGEGEQYF	TRBV4-2	TRBJ2-7	.	TRBD2
TGTGCCAGCAGTGGGTCGGGGGGTGGTCAGCCCCAGCATTTT	CASSGSGGGQPQHF	TRBV2	TRBJ1-5	.	.
TGTGCCAGCAGTTACGCTGCGGACAGGGCTTACTTC	CASSYAADRAYF	TRBV6-6	TRBJ2-5	.	TRBD1
TGTGCCAGCAGTCCGACAGGGCAAGGCAAGTACTTC	CASSPTGQGKYF	TRBV27	TRBJ2-7	few	TRBD1
TGTGCCAGCAGCAGCACAGGGGCTGTTGGCTACACCTTC	CASSSTGAVGYTF	TRBV9	TRBJ1-2	.	TRBD1
TGTGCCAGCAGTGAAAGGCGGCTAGCGGGAGTAGGTGAGCAGTACTTC	CASSERRLAGVGEQYF	TRBV6-1	TRBJ2-7	.	TRBD2
TGCGCCAGCAGCCCTATGGGCGATACGCAGTATTTT	CASSPMGDTQYF	TRBV4-3	TRBJ2-3	many	.
TGTGCCAGCAGCCAAGAACTTAATGAAAAACTGTTTTTT	CASSQELNEKLFF	TRBV4-2	TRBJ1-4	few	.
TGTGCCAGCAGCTTAGCTAACAGGGCCAGCGAGCAGTACTTC	CASSLANRASEQYF	TRBV7-9	TRBJ2-7	few	.
TGTGCCAGCAGGGCCTGGTACGAGCAGTACTTC	CASRAWYEQYF	TRBV28	TRBJ2-7	few	.
TGTGCCAGCAGCTTAGATGGCAGGGGGCTCGAGCAGTACTTC	CASSLDGRGLEQYF	TRBV7-9	TRBJ2-7	.	TRBD1
TGTGCCAGCAGTCGTCGACAGGTCTTAAACACTGAAGCTTTCTTT	CASSRRQVLNTEAFF	TRBV7-2	TRBJ1-1	.	.
TGCGCCAGCAGCGCAGGACAGGGGGCTTTTTCCTACGAGCAGTACTTC	CASSAGQGAFSYEQYF	TRBV5-1	TRBJ2-7	.	TRBD1
TGTGCCAGCAGCTTAGCTTCTCCTTCCTACGAGCAGTACTTC	CASSLASPSYEQYF	TRBV7-2	TRBJ2-7	few	.
TGTGCCAGCAGCTTAGGGAGGGAGACAGGGTGGGCTTTT	CASSLGRETGWAF	TRBV7-2	TRBJ2-3	.	.
TGTGCCAGCAGCTTATTTCCTGGCTCCTACGAGCAGTACTTC	CASSLFPGSYEQYF	TRBV11-2	TRBJ2-7	few	.